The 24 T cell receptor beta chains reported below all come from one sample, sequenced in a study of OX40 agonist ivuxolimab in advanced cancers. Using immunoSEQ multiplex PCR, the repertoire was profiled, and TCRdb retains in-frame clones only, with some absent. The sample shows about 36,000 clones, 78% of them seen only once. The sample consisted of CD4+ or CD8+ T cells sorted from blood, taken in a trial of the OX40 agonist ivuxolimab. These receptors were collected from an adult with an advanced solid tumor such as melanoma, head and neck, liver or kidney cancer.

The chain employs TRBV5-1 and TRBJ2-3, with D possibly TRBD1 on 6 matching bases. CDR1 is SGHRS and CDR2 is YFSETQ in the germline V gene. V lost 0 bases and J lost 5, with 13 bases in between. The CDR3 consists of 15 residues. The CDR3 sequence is CASSLGQGLLDTQYF. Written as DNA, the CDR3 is TGCGCCAGCAGCTTGGGTCAGGGGCTCTTAGATACGCAGTATTTT.

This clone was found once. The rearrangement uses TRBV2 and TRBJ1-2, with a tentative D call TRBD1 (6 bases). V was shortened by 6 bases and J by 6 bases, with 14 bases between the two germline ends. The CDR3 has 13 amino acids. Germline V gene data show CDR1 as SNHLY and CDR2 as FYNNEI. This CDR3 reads CASRTQGSDGYTF. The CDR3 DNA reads TGTGCCAGCAGGACGCAGGGGAGTGATGGCTACACCTTC.

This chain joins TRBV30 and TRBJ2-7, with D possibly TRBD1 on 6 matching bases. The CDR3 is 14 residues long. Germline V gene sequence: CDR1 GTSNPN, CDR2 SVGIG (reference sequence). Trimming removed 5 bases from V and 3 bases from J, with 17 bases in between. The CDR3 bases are TGTGCCTGGGGACCAGGGGACCTACGCTACGAGCAGTACTTC. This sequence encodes CAWGPGDLRYEQYF.

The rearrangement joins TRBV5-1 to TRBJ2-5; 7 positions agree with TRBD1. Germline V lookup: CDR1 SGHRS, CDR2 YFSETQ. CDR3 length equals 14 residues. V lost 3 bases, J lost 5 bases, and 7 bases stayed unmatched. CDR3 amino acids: CASSSDRAGETQYF. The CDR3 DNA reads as TGCGCCAGCAGCTCCGACAGGGCCGGGGAGACCCAGTACTTC.

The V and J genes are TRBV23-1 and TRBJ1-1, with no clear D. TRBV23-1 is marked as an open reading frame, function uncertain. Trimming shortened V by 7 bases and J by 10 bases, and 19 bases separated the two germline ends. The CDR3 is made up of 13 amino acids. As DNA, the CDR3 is TGCGCCAGCAAAGAACCCCTCAAGGAGGGAGCTTTCTTT. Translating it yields CASKEPLKEGAFF.

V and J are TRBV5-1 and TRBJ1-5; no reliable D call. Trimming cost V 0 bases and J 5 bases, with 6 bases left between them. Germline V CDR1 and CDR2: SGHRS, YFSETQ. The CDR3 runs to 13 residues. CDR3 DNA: TGCGCCAGCAGCTTGGCCGGGGATCAGCCCCAGCATTTT. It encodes CASSLAGDQPQHF.

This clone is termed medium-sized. CDR3 protein: CASSVVGLAENNEQFF. The CDR3 DNA reads as TGTGCCAGTAGTGTAGTAGGACTAGCGGAGAACAATGAGCAGTTCTTC. The chain is built from TRBV19 and TRBJ2-1, with 10 bases lining up with TRBD2. Germline loops: CDR1 LNHDA, CDR2 SQIVND (reference sequence). The V gene end was trimmed by 5 bases and the J gene end by 5 bases; junction bases not matched to a gene: 9. This CDR3 has 16 amino acids.

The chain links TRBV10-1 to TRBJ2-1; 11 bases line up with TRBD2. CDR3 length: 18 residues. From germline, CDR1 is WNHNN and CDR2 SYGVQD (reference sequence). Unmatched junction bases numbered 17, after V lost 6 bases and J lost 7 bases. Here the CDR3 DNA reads TGCGCCAGCAGAAGAGGGGGATTAGCGGGAGGGCCGAGGAATGAGCAGTTCTTC. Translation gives CASRRGGLAGGPRNEQFF.

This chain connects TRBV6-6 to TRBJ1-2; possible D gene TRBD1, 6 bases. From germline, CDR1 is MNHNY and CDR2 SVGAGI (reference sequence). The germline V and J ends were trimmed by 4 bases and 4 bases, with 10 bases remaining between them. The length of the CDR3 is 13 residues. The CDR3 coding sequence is TGTGCCAGCAGTTTGGACAGATTCTATGGCTACACCTTC. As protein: CASSLDRFYGYTF.

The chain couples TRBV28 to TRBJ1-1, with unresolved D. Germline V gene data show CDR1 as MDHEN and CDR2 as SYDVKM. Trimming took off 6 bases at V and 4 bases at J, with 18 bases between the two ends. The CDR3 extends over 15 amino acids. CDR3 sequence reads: CASSPPRTSGTEAFF. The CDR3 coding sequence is TGTGCCAGCAGCCCACCTCGGACCTCGGGCACTGAAGCTTTCTTT.

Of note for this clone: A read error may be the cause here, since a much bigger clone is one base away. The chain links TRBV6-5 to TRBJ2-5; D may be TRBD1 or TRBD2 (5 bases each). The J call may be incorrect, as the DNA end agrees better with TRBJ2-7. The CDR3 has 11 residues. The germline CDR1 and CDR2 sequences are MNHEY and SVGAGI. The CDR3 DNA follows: TGTGCCAGCAGGGGGGCCTACGAGCAGTACTTC. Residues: CASRGAYEQYF.

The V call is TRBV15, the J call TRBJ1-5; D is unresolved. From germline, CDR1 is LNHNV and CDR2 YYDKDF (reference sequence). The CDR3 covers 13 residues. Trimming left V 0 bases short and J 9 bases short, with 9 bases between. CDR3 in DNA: TGTGCCACCAGCAGAGAAAGGTTCGGGCCCCAGCATTTT. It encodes CATSRERFGPQHF.

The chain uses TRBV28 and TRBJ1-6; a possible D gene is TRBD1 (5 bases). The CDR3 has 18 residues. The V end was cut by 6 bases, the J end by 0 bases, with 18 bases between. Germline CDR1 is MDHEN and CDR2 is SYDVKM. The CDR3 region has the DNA TGTGCCAGCAGGCCCTACTTTGCCGGGACCTCCTATAATTCACCCCTCCACTTT. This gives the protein CASRPYFAGTSYNSPLHF.

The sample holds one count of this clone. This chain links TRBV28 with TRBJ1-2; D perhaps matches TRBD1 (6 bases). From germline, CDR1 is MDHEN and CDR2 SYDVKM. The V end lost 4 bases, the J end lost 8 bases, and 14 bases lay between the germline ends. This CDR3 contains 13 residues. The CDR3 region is CASSYGRGSGYTF. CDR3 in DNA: TGTGCCAGCAGTTACGGCAGGGGCAGCGGCTACACCTTC.

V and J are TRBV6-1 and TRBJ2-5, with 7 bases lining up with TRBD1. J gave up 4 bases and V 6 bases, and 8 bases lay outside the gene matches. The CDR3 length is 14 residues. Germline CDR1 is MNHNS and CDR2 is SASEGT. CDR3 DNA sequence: TGTGCCAGCAGCCAGGACAGGATCATAGAGACCCAGTACTTC. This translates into CASSQDRIIETQYF.

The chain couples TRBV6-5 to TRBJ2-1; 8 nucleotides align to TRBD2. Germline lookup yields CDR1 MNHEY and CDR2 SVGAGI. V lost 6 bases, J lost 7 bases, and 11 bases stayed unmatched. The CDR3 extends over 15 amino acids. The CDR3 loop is CASRVLSGRLNEQFF. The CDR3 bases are TGTGCCAGCAGGGTACTAAGCGGGAGATTAAATGAGCAGTTCTTC.

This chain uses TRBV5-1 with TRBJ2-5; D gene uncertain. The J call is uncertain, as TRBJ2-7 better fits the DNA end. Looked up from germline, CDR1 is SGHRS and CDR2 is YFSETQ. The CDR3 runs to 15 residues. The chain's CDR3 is CASSLVGQAAYEQYF. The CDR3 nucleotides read TGCGCCAGCAGCTTGGTAGGCCAAGCAGCCTACGAGCAGTACTTC.

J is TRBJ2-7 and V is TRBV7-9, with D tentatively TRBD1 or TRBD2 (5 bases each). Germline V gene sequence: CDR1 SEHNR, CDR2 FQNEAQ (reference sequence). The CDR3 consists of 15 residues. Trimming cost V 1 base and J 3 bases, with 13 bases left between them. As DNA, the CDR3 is TGTGCCAGCAGCTTAGTAATTGGGGGAGTCTACGAGCAGTACTTC. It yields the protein CASSLVIGGVYEQYF.

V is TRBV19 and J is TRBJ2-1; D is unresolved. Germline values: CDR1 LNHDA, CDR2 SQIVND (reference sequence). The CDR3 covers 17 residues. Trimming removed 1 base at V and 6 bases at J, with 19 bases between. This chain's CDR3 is CASSIVSYSLGPNEQFF. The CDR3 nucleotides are TGTGCCAGTAGTATAGTAAGTTATAGCCTAGGGCCCAATGAGCAGTTCTTC.

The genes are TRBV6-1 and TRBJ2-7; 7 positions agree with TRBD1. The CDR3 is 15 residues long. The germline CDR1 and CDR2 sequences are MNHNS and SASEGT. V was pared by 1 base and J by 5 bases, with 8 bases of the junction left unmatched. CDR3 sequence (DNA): TGTGCCAGCAGTGAAGGACAGGGCGGGTCGGACGAGCAGTACTTC. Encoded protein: CASSEGQGGSDEQYF.

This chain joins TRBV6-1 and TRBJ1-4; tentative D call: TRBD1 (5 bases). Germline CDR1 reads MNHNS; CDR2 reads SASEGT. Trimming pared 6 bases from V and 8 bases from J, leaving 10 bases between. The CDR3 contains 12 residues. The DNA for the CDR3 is TGTGCCAGCAGGGCCGGGACCGAAAAACTGTTTTTT. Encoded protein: CASRAGTEKLFF.

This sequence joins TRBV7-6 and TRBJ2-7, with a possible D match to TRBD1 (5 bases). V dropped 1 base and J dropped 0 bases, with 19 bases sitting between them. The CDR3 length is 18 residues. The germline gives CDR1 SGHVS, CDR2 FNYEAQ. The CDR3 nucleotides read TGTGCCAGCAGCTTAGTCGAAAGTCGGCAGGGTAGCTCCTACGAGCAGTACTTC. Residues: CASSLVESRQGSSYEQYF.

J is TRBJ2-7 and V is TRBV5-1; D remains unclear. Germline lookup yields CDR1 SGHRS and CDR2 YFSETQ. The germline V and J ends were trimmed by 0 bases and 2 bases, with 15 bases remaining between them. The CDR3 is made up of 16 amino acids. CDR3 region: CASSLGPRAYPYEQYF. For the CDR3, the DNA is TGCGCCAGCAGCTTGGGCCCCAGAGCCTACCCCTACGAGCAGTACTTC.

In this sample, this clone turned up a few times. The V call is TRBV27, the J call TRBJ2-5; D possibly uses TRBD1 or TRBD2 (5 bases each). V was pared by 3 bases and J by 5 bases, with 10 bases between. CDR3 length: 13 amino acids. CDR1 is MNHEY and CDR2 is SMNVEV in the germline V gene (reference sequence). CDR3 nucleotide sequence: TGTGCCAGCAGTTTCCGGGGCCGGGAGACCCAGTACTTC. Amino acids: CASSFRGRETQYF.